This entry is about one TCR beta chain. What it binds is not known. Samples: about 28 days before transplant, then days 30, 100 and 180 after. The CDR3 is 15 residues long. Trimming at V came to 1 base and at J to 8 bases, leaving 5 bases not matched to a gene. Per the germline V gene, CDR1 is LGHNA and CDR2 is YSLEER. The data were produced by immunoSEQ multiplex PCR, yet TCRdb's version contains in-frame clones alone and is incomplete. This repertoire shows about 6,800 clones, roughly 98% found once; its top ten account for about 0.6%. This entry is derived from a study of T cell clonotyping in hematopoietic cell transplantation. Study-level points and caveats: At the given depth, recipient repertoires were over 95% de novo clonotypes.

This clonotype was obtained from a male patient aged 60-70 years who had an allogeneic stem cell transplant from a related donor, so the T cells may come from the graft donor. Some clones in this sample may be carry-over from other donors' samples. V usage is TRBV4-3 and J usage is TRBJ1-6; the match to TRBD1 covers 7 bases. The sequences come from PBMCs, collected 30 days after allogeneic stem cell transplant. CDR3 coding DNA: TGCGCCAGCAGCCAAGTCGGGCAGGGGGATTCACCCCTCCACTTT. Translation gives CASSQVGQGDSPLHF.